Below are 5 T cell receptor beta chains sequenced from a single sample in a study of blood T cell repertoires in COVID-19. The method was immunoSEQ multiplex PCR; TCRdb's version includes in-frame clones alone and lacks a portion of them. In the table there are tens of thousands of clones, around 85% of which are singletons. The material sequenced was peripheral blood. The receptors here all came from a human donor in a cohort sampled during active COVID-19.

V and J are TRBV19 and TRBJ1-4, with 7 bases fitting TRBD1. CDR1 is LNHDA, CDR2 SQIVND, per germline (reference sequence). This CDR3 is built from 15 residues. After removal of 5 bases from V and 4 bases from J, the junction contained 7 bases not matched to a gene. The CDR3 loop is CASSSPDRYNEKLFF. The CDR3 DNA reads TGTGCCAGTAGTTCGCCGGACAGGTATAATGAAAAACTGTTTTTT.

V and J are TRBV30 and TRBJ1-1, with 8 bases that match TRBD1. Germline V gives CDR1 GTSNPN, CDR2 SVGIG (reference sequence). The CDR3 consists of 14 residues. V lost 2 bases, J lost 0 bases, and 2 bases stayed unmatched. The CDR3 protein is CAWSWTGMNTEAFF. The DNA of the CDR3 is TGTGCCTGGAGTTGGACAGGGATGAACACTGAAGCTTTCTTT.

This clone was detected only a few times. The chain joins TRBV7-3 to TRBJ2-5, with D possibly TRBD2 on 5 matching bases. V dropped 6 bases and J dropped 1 base, with 9 bases sitting between them. The CDR3 is 13 residues long. Germline CDR1 SGHTA, CDR2 FQGTGA. The CDR3 region has the DNA TGTGCCAGCAGTTTGGACTCCCAAGAGACCCAGTACTTC. Amino acids: CASSLDSQETQYF.

This chain joins TRBV5-1 and TRBJ2-7; D possibly corresponds to TRBD1 (6 bases). V lost 1 base and J 6 bases, leaving 8 bases between the germline ends. Per germline, CDR1 SGHRS and CDR2 YFSETQ. This CDR3 region has 12 residues. CDR3 protein: CASSLTGREQYF. The DNA of the CDR3 is TGCGCCAGCAGCTTGACAGGGCGCGAGCAGTACTTC.

The chain employs TRBV7-9 and TRBJ2-2; D gene uncertain. The CDR3 sequence is 17 residues long. Germline V lookup: CDR1 SEHNR, CDR2 FQNEAQ (reference sequence). V was trimmed by 4 bases and J by 3 bases, leaving 18 bases between them. CDR3 amino acids: CASSSRRIPPDTGELFF. The CDR3 nucleotides read TGTGCCAGCAGCTCTAGACGGATTCCCCCCGACACCGGGGAGCTGTTTTTT.